This entry lists 11 T cell receptor beta chains sequenced from one sample in a study of T cells in localized non-small cell lung cancer. Data came from immunoSEQ multiplex PCR; TCRdb stores just in-frame clones and leaves some out. The repertoire consists of some 25,000 clones, with roughly 90% occurring once and the leading ten covering roughly 6%. Sequenced material: PBMCs, taken before any cancer treatment. These receptors all come from a man aged 35-69 years with stage II lung adenocarcinoma.

The chain joins TRBV5-6 to TRBJ1-5; D gene ambiguous. The germline V gene has CDR1 SGHDT and CDR2 YYEEEE. The V gene lost 0 bases and the J gene lost 7 bases, with 5 bases spanning the gap. This CDR3 region has 12 residues. The CDR3 loop is CASSLGNQPQHF. CDR3 sequence (DNA): TGTGCCAGCAGCTTGGGAAACCAGCCCCAGCATTTT.

This clone is a singleton in its sample. The J gene is TRBJ1-5, the V gene TRBV18; the D is unclear. CDR1 and CDR2 from the germline V gene are KGHSH and LQKENI. With 8 bases removed from V and 4 bases from J, the gap between germline ends came to 18 bases. This CDR3 has 15 amino acids. CDR3 loop: CASHGSPDSNQPQHF. The CDR3 bases are TGTGCCAGCCACGGGTCTCCCGATAGTAATCAGCCCCAGCATTTT.

V is TRBV6-5 and J is TRBJ1-4; D uncertain. From germline, CDR1 is MNHEY and CDR2 SVGAGI. This CDR3 has 15 amino acids. Trimming pared 0 bases from V and 3 bases from J, leaving 8 bases between. CDR3 sequence reads: CASSYSSQPNEKLFF. The CDR3 DNA is TGTGCCAGCAGTTACTCCTCCCAGCCTAATGAAAAACTGTTTTTT.

The rearrangement joins TRBV20-1 to TRBJ2-7; D gene uncertain. Germline CDR1 reads DFQATT; CDR2 reads SNEGSKA (reference sequence). The V and J ends lost 3 bases and 5 bases respectively, with 8 bases between them. This CDR3 spans 11 amino acids. CDR3 region: CSARRYHEQYF. CDR3 bases: TGCAGTGCTAGGCGGTACCACGAGCAGTACTTC.

The gene calls are TRBV11-2 and TRBJ1-4; 7 bases are a match to TRBD1. In germline, CDR1 is SGHAT, CDR2 FQNNGV. With 5 bases clipped from V and 7 bases from J, the junction kept 7 bases outside the gene matches. The CDR3 sequence is 14 residues long. The CDR3 here is CASSTGGQSEKLFF. As DNA, the CDR3 is TGTGCCAGCAGCACTGGGGGACAGTCTGAAAAACTGTTTTTT.

Here the CDR3 DNA reads TGTGCCAGCAGTGGGAGAGGGTCCTTCTCCTCTGGGGCCAACGTCCTGACTTTC. It specifies CASSGRGSFSSGANVLTF. The rearrangement uses TRBV25-1 and TRBJ2-6; D possibly corresponds to TRBD2 (5 bases). The CDR3 runs to 18 residues. Germline values: CDR1 MGHDK, CDR2 SYGVNS. V gave up 4 bases and J gave up 0 bases, with 16 bases separating them. The full variable domain, in which reference TRBV25-1 and TRBJ2-6 provide the parts outside the CDR3, is EADIYQTPRYLVIGTGKKITLECSQTMGHDKMYWYQQDPGMELHLIHYSYGVNSTEKGDLSSESTVSRIRTEHFPLTLESARPSHTSQYLCASSGRGSFSSGANVLTFGAGSRLTVL.

V usage is TRBV21-1 and J usage is TRBJ1-2. TRBV21-1 is tagged as a pseudogene. The CDR3 consists of 14 residues. CDR3 region: CAAQLGGGRYGYTF. CDR3 DNA sequence: TGTGCCGCACAACTAGGCGGGGGGAGGTATGGCTACACCTTC.

The chain recombines TRBV20-1 with TRBJ1-4; no reliable D call. The CDR3 totals 11 residues. V lost 8 bases and J 2 bases, leaving 6 bases between the germline ends. Germline V lookup: CDR1 DFQATT, CDR2 SNEGSKA (reference sequence). CDR3 bases: TGCAGTCCCTCTACTAATGAAAAACTGTTTTTT. This encodes CSPSTNEKLFF.

The rearrangement links TRBV18 to TRBJ1-2; the D is unclear. V was cut by 2 bases and J by 4 bases, with 17 bases left in between. Germline V gene sequence: CDR1 KGHSH, CDR2 LQKENI. The CDR3 covers 16 residues. CDR3 nucleotides: TGTGCCAGCTCACCATTCGACATCCCAAGCGGCTATGGCTACACCTTC. It codes for CASSPFDIPSGYGYTF.

The gene calls are TRBV11-3 and TRBJ2-7; no firm D call. The germline V gene encodes CDR1 SGHNT and CDR2 YENEEA. The CDR3 contains 12 residues. V shed 1 base and J shed 2 bases, with 3 bases lying between them. The CDR3 DNA follows: TGTGCCAGCAGCTTAGGTGCCTACGAGCAGTACTTC. It translates to CASSLGAYEQYF.

V gene TRBV6-5 combines with J gene TRBJ2-7; tentatively, D is TRBD2 (6 bases). V lost 6 bases and J 4 bases, leaving 13 bases between the germline ends. The CDR3 has 13 amino acids. The germline V gene has CDR1 MNHEY and CDR2 SVGAGI. The CDR3 reads CASSSASEYEQYF. CDR3 coding DNA: TGTGCCAGCAGCTCCGCTAGCGAGTACGAGCAGTACTTC.